The 17 T cell receptor beta chains presented below share a single source sample, sequenced in a study of blood T cells in healthy people across ages. Then a second PCR, running roughly 7 to 11 cycles, was carried out with a sample-barcoded 5' primer and a J-beta primer mix. From the 5' RACE reads, TCRdb called clonotypes with MiXCR, one entry per CDR3 protein. The table lists 760,000 or so distinct CDR3 sequences, just under 25% of them singletons. The same sample was also studied in work on T cells of mothers and their children.

The sample taken for sequencing was blood. These receptors were obtained from a boy younger than 18 in good health.

This clonotype appeared a single time. The chain couples TRBV7-9 to TRBJ2-5; weak D call: TRBD2 (5 bases). The CDR3 extends over 14 amino acids. Germline CDR1 is SEHNR and CDR2 is FQNEAQ (reference sequence). V was clipped by 5 bases and J by 3 bases, with 13 bases between them. For the CDR3, the DNA is TGTGCCAGCAGCAGAGCCGGGGAAAAAGAGACCCAGTACTTC. Protein product: CASSRAGEKETQYF.

This clonotype came up a few times. A read error may account for a junction end that differs from germline. The chain uses TRBV7-9 and TRBJ2-5; TRBD2 aligns across 8 bases. With the DNA end fitting TRBJ2-1 better, the J assignment may be wrong. The CDR3 runs to 15 residues. Germline values: CDR1 SEHNR, CDR2 FQNEAQ (reference sequence). The CDR3 DNA is TGTGCCAGCAGATTAGAGACTAGCGTTTGGGATGAGCAGTTCTTC. Amino acid sequence: CASRLETSVWDEQFF.

V usage is TRBV20-1 and J usage is TRBJ2-1; 8 nucleotides agree with TRBD1. Germline assignment: CDR1 DFQATT and CDR2 SNEGSKA (reference sequence). The ends lost 0 bases at V and 2 bases at J; junction bases unmatched: 9. There are 17 residues in the CDR3. This chain's CDR3 is CSARDQTGTGAYNEQFF. The CDR3 nucleotides are TGCAGTGCTAGAGATCAGACCGGGACAGGAGCCTACAATGAGCAGTTCTTC.

V usage is TRBV20-1 and J usage is TRBJ1-1, with D perhaps matching TRBD1 (5 bases). Trimming pared 0 bases from V and 2 bases from J, leaving 10 bases between. The CDR3 sequence is 14 residues long. Germline CDR1 is DFQATT and CDR2 is SNEGSKA (reference sequence). Here the CDR3 DNA reads TGCAGTGCTAGAGAAATAGACAGCAACACTGAAGCTTTCTTT. Its translation: CSAREIDSNTEAFF.

This clonotype was recorded a few times. The rearrangement joins TRBV5-1 to TRBJ2-7, with D perhaps matching TRBD2 (5 bases). V lost 0 bases, J lost 1 base, and 11 bases lay in between. This CDR3 spans 15 amino acids. Germline CDR1 reads SGHRS; CDR2 reads YFSETQ. The CDR3 bases are TGCGCCAGCAGCTTGGCCAGGAGAGGGTCCTACGAGCAGTACTTC. It encodes CASSLARRGSYEQYF. The full variable domain, completed using reference TRBV5-1 and TRBJ2-7, is KAGVTQTPRYLIKTRGQQVTLSCSPISGHRSVSWYQQTPGQGLQFLFEYFSETQRNKGNFPGRFSGRQFSNSRSEMNVSTLELGDSALYLCASSLARRGSYEQYFGPGTRLTVT.

The chain carries TRBV6-1 and TRBJ1-2; no firm D call. The CDR3 contains 12 residues. Germline V CDR1 and CDR2: MNHNS, SASEGT. The V gene lost 3 bases and the J gene lost 4 bases, with 6 bases spanning the gap. The CDR3 protein is CASSEGFYGYTF. CDR3 DNA: TGTGCCAGCAGTGAGGGTTTCTATGGCTACACCTTC.

CDR3 DNA: TGTGCCAGCAGCCAAGGTGTCCTAGCGGGAGGACAAAGTACCCAGTACTTC. Its protein product is CASSQGVLAGGQSTQYF. The chain joins TRBV3-1 to TRBJ2-5, with 11 bases matching TRBD2. The V segment lost 1 base and the J segment 8 bases; nucleotides outside the gene matches: 12. This CDR3 has 17 amino acids. The germline V gene encodes CDR1 LGHDT and CDR2 YNNKEL (reference sequence).

J is TRBJ2-5 and V is TRBV28; tentative D call: TRBD1 (5 bases). This CDR3 has 16 amino acids. The V end was cut by 4 bases, the J end by 5 bases, with 20 bases between. Germline assignment: CDR1 MDHEN and CDR2 SYDVKM. The CDR3 nucleotides are TGTGCCAGCAGTTCAGAGGACAACCCGAGCAGGGAGACCCAGTACTTC. Translation: CASSSEDNPSRETQYF.

This clonotype was counted ten times or more. The rearrangement links TRBV7-6 to TRBJ2-7; tentative D call: TRBD1 (5 bases). The CDR3 is 16 amino acids. V was trimmed by 1 base and J by 3 bases, leaving 16 bases between them. Per the germline V gene, CDR1 is SGHVS and CDR2 is FNYEAQ. In DNA form, the CDR3 reads TGTGCCAGCAGCTTAGGCGTTAGGGGTCCCAACTACGAGCAGTACTTC. Amino acid sequence: CASSLGVRGPNYEQYF.

At least ten counts were recorded for this clonotype. The V call is TRBV12-3 or TRBV12-4, the J call TRBJ1-4; D perhaps matches TRBD1 (6 bases). Between the trimmed V and J ends, which lost 2 bases and 0 bases, there was a span of 7 bases. The CDR3 is 15 residues long. The DNA for the CDR3 is TGTGCCAGCAGTTTAAAGGGGGCAACTAATGAAAAACTGTTTTTT. It encodes CASSLKGATNEKLFF.

V is TRBV7-9 and J is TRBJ2-1; D remains ambiguous. The V gene lost 5 bases and the J gene lost 3 bases, with 11 bases spanning the gap. CDR3 length equals 14 residues. Germline CDR1 and CDR2: SEHNR and FQNEAQ (reference sequence). The CDR3: CASSRSSGYNEQFF. The CDR3 DNA follows: TGTGCCAGCAGCCGATCATCGGGCTACAATGAGCAGTTCTTC.

Concerning this clonotype itself: One end of the junction fails to match germline, which may point to a read error. The rearrangement links TRBV20-1 to TRBJ1-2; no clear D. This CDR3 has 13 amino acids. CDR1 is DFQATT and CDR2 is SNEGSKA in the germline V gene (reference sequence). The chain's CDR3 is CSVRAATNYGYTF. The CDR3 DNA is TGCAGTGTTAGAGCCGCGACAAACTATGGCTACACCTTC.

The gene calls are TRBV12-3 or TRBV12-4 and TRBJ2-1; tentatively, D is TRBD1 or TRBD2 (6 bases each). CDR3 length: 16 amino acids. The V and J ends lost 2 bases and 6 bases respectively, with 17 bases between them. The DNA for the CDR3 is TGTGCCAGCAGTTTATTAGGGGGGTTTGTCCGCAATGAGCAGTTCTTC. Protein sequence: CASSLLGGFVRNEQFF.

The CDR3 region is CASSKFVVQNMNTEAFF. CDR3 nucleotides: TGTGCCAGCAGCAAATTCGTGGTGCAGAACATGAACACTGAAGCTTTCTTT. The V and J genes are TRBV21-1 and TRBJ1-1. TRBV21-1 is described as a pseudogene. This CDR3 has 17 amino acids.

The CDR3 bases are TGTGCCAGCAGCCCCGAGCAAGGCAGCGTGGCGCAGTATTTT. This gives the protein CASSPEQGSVAQYF. V usage is TRBV7-2 and J usage is TRBJ2-3; no reliable D call. The CDR3 consists of 14 residues. V was pared by 5 bases and J by 10 bases, with 19 bases between. Germline CDR1 and CDR2: SGHTA and FQGNSA.

This chain joins TRBV27 and TRBJ1-1; 7 bases map to TRBD1. The trim removed 5 bases at V and 5 bases at J, leaving 5 bases unmatched. This CDR3 is 13 amino acids long. The germline gives CDR1 MNHEY, CDR2 SMNVEV (reference sequence). The DNA of the CDR3 is TGTGCCAGCAGTATCGGACAGGCGACTGAAGCTTTCTTT. Protein product: CASSIGQATEAFF.

This clonotype was picked up one time. This chain joins TRBV28 and TRBJ2-7; tentative D call: TRBD2 (6 bases). The CDR3 length is 13 residues. V lost 3 bases and J lost 6, with 12 bases in between. In germline, CDR1 is MDHEN, CDR2 SYDVKM. Here the CDR3 reads CASSFGGPREQYF. In DNA form, the CDR3 reads TGTGCCAGCAGTTTCGGAGGGCCGCGCGAGCAGTACTTC.